This T cell receptor beta chain was observed in a study of early T cells in non-severe SARS-CoV-2 infection. On the study more broadly: Sequenced material consisted of bulk RNA (from unsorted whole blood), and chains were unpaired.

Study-wide results and limits: The VDJdb matching leaned toward anti-spike CD8 responses and overlooked private and CD4 specificities.

The V segment lost 1 base and the J segment 2 bases; nucleotides outside the gene matches: 2. The CDR3 sequence is 15 residues long. This clonotype was seen a few times. Its antigen is still unknown. Researchers attached unique molecular identifiers to individual cDNA molecules. TCRdb used MiXCR to reprocess the 5' RACE reads, holding one entry per CDR3 protein. The data show tens of thousands of distinct CDR3 sequences, 5.5% to 8% seen once. Sequencing was carried out using whole blood. The source of this sequence is an adult who was a healthcare worker with PCR-confirmed SARS-CoV-2 infection or an uninfected control (not recorded which). The chain links TRBV12-3 or TRBV12-4 to TRBJ2-7; 10 nucleotides align to TRBD1. CDR3 amino acids: CASSLGGQGTYEQYF. As DNA, the CDR3 is TGTGCCAGCAGTTTAGGGGGACAGGGGACCTACGAGCAGTACTTC.